This T cell receptor beta chain was identified in a study of patients and donors after allogeneic stem cell transplantation. Germline CDR1 is SEHNR and CDR2 is FQNEAQ (reference sequence). Between the trimmed V and J ends, which lost 3 bases and 6 bases, there was a span of 12 bases. CDR3 length: 13 residues. The sample holds a few counts of this clonotype. TCRdb reanalysed the RT-PCR reads using MiXCR and keeps one entry per CDR3 protein. The table records about 150,000 distinct CDR3 sequences, about 36% of them present only once. V usage is TRBV7-9 and J usage is TRBJ2-7; TRBD1 is a possible D gene (5 bases). Sequencing used blood, either unsorted or a sorted T cell fraction (not recorded which). The sequence was collected from a human donor who was either an allogeneic HSCT recipient or a stem cell or donor lymphocyte infusion donor (not recorded which). It is not recorded whose cells these are; they may come from a transplant donor. CDR3 in DNA: TGTGCCAGCAGCTTTTATAAGGGGTCCGAGCAGTACGTC. It specifies CASSFYKGSEQYV.